Listed here are 27 T cell receptor delta chains from one sample, sequenced in a study of gamma-delta T cells after stem cell transplantation. TCRdb reanalyzed the RT-PCR reads using CATT. The data contain over a thousand delta-chain clones, less than 15% of them singletons. What was sequenced was gamma-delta T cells. These TCRs come from a human donor. It is not recorded whose cells these are; they may come from a transplant donor.

This clone showed up just once. The J gene is TRDJ1, the V gene TRDV2; 8 nucleotides match TRDD3. CDR1 and CDR2 (germline): GEAIGNYY, EKD. The ends lost 3 bases at V and 2 bases at J; junction bases unmatched: 19. The CDR3 consists of 19 residues. In nucleotides, the CDR3 is TGTGCCTGTGACTCCTTAACTGGGGGCCCCACAGAAGGTACCGATAAACTCATCTTT. Translation gives CACDSLTGGPTEGTDKLIF.

A note on this clone: This DNA translates differently at residue 14 from the TCRdb protein, which is that of a much larger clone; a read error is likely, and the protein shown is the DNA's own translation. The chain couples TRDV1 to TRDJ2; TRDD3 agrees at 12 bases. V lost 0 bases to trimming and J lost 4 bases; unmatched junction nucleotides: 12. Germline V gene lookup returns CDR1 TSWWSYY and CDR2 QGS. The CDR3 runs 20 residues. CDR3 sequence reads: CALGELEVLGDTPSTAQLFF. CDR3 in DNA: TGTGCTCTTGGGGAACTCGAAGTACTGGGGGATACTCCTTCGACAGCACAACTCTTCTTT.

This clone was detected a few times. The chain carries TRDV2 and TRDJ1, with 7 positions matching TRDD3. Trimming at V came to 3 bases and at J to 0 bases, leaving 6 bases not matched to a gene. The germline gives CDR1 GEAIGNYY, CDR2 EKD. The CDR3 is made up of 15 amino acids. The CDR3 protein is CACDVWGRYTDKLIF. The CDR3 DNA is TGTGCCTGTGACGTCTGGGGGCGGTACACCGATAAACTCATCTTT.

As concerns this clone: TCRdb pairs this DNA with a much larger clone's protein that differs at residue 16, likely a read error; the protein shown was translated from the DNA. This chain uses TRDV3 with TRDJ1, with D perhaps matching TRDD2 or TRDD3 (6 bases each). CDR1 TVYSNPD and CDR2 GDNSRS come from the germline V gene (reference sequence). CDR3 length: 18 residues. In nucleotides, the CDR3 is TGTGCCTTTTTACCTTCCCACTTTTACTGGGCGTACACCGATAAATTCATCTTT. Protein: CAFLPSHFYWAYTDKFIF.

Details on this clone: A junction end diverges from the germline sequence, so it may reflect a read error. The CDR3 protein is CALGESSILDKPIF. The CDR3 DNA reads TGTGCTCTTGGGGAATCCTCTATCCTCGATAAACCCATCTTT. The chain recombines TRDV1 with TRDJ1; D unclear. Per germline, CDR1 TSWWSYY and CDR2 QGS. This CDR3 has 14 residues.

The chain carries TRDV2 and TRDJ2; maybe TRDD3 (6 bases). The CDR3 runs 17 residues. Trimming removed 3 bases at V and 6 bases at J, with 22 bases between. Per germline, CDR1 GEAIGNYY and CDR2 EKD. The CDR3, as DNA: TGTGCCTGTGACGCGATCTTACGGGGGGACGACTCAGCACAACTCTTCTTT. Its translation: CACDAILRGDDSAQLFF.

The DNA of the CDR3 is TGTGCCTCTGCCCAACTTTCCTACGTCGGGGGATATGGTACCGATAAACTCATCTTT. As protein: CASAQLSYVGGYGTDKLIF. This chain connects TRDV3 to TRDJ1, with D tentatively TRDD3 (8 bases). V lost 4 bases, J lost 2 bases, and 32 bases lay in between. Germline V gene sequence: CDR1 TVYSNPD, CDR2 GDNSRS (reference sequence). CDR3 length equals 19 residues.

As DNA, the CDR3 is TGTGCCTGTGACACAGTTCCGACCCTTGACTCTTACACCGATAAACTCATCTTT. Its translation: CACDTVPTLDSYTDKLIF. The chain carries TRDV2 and TRDJ1, with D unresolved. Germline V CDR1 and CDR2: GEAIGNYY, EKD. The V end was cut by 1 base, the J end by 0 bases, with 20 bases between. The CDR3 runs 18 residues.

About this clone itself: One junction end disagrees with the germline gene, perhaps due to a read error. The V call is TRDV2, the J call TRDJ1; 7 nucleotides match TRDD3. Germline values: CDR1 GEAIGNYY, CDR2 EKD. The length of the CDR3 is 19 residues. CDR3 sequence: CACDLLGVESLNYTDNLIF. CDR3 nucleotide sequence: TGTGCCTGTGACTTGCTGGGGGTCGAATCCCTCAATTACACCGATAACCTCATCTTT.

Turning to this clone: It differs at one base from a far larger clone, so likely a read error. The sample has other DNA sequences that encode this CDR3 too. The DNA of the CDR3 is TGTGCCTGTGACACCAAATTTACTGGGGGATACGCTAGTTCCTGGGACACCCGACAGATGTTTTTC. Translation: CACDTKFTGGYASSWDTRQMFF. This chain uses TRDV2 with TRDJ3, with 13 bases identical to TRDD3. The CDR3 runs to 22 residues. Per the germline V gene, CDR1 is GEAIGNYY and CDR2 is EKD. V was pared by 0 bases and J by 1 base, with 11 bases of the junction left unmatched.

This clone occurred a few times. TCRdb's protein, taken from a much larger clone, differs from this DNA's translation at residue 13, likely owing to a read error; the protein displayed comes from the DNA. The DNA of the CDR3 is TGCGCCTGTGACTACCTACGTGGGGGGATGAGTAAACCCATCTTT. It translates to CACDYLRGGMSKPIF. This chain uses TRDV2 with TRDJ1; 7 bases map to TRDD3. Germline V gene lookup returns CDR1 GEAIGNYY and CDR2 EKD. The CDR3 consists of 15 residues.

The chain links TRDV2 to TRDJ1; weak D call: TRDD3 (6 bases). This CDR3 has 15 amino acids. V was pared by 0 bases and J by 0 bases, with 10 bases between. The germline V gene encodes CDR1 GEAIGNYY and CDR2 EKD. The CDR3 region has the DNA TGTGCCTGTGACACCGTGGGGGCTAACACCGATAAACTCATCTTT. This gives the protein CACDTVGANTDKLIF.

The rearrangement uses TRDV1 and TRDJ1; 9 nucleotides line up with TRDD3. Trimming at V came to 0 bases and at J to 5 bases, leaving 19 bases not matched to a gene. CDR3 length: 20 residues. Germline V lookup: CDR1 TSWWSYY, CDR2 QGS. DNA for the CDR3: TGTGCTCTTGGGGAACTTTCGTCCTACCCGTCTGGGGGATTGGGGGATAAACTCATCTTT. Translating it yields CALGELSSYPSGGLGDKLIF.

The rearrangement joins TRDV1 to TRDJ1; TRDD3 matches 10 bases. Germline V gives CDR1 TSWWSYY, CDR2 QGS. This CDR3 contains 24 residues. Trimming cost V 5 bases and J 1 base; bases outside gene matches: 31. The DNA for the CDR3 is TGTGCTCTTGGGAACGTAGGTGGCCTTCCAATCATTTTACTGGGGGATGTATCCACCGATAAACTCATCTTT. Translation: CALGNVGGLPIILLGDVSTDKLIF.

Concerning this clone itself: An end of the junction differs from the germline gene, which may be a read error. The chain employs TRDV2 and TRDJ1; possible D gene TRDD2, 5 bases. The length of the CDR3 is 16 residues. Germline-derived CDR1 and CDR2 are GEAIGNYY and EKD. CDR3 loop: CACGTLLVAYTDKLIF. CDR3 DNA sequence: TGTGCCTGTGGCACCCTTCTGGTTGCGTACACCGATAAACTCATCTTT.

This chain joins TRDV2 and TRDJ3; 10 nucleotides match TRDD3. In germline, CDR1 is GEAIGNYY, CDR2 EKD. V shed 0 bases, J shed 0 bases, and the junction held 7 bases outside the gene matches. This CDR3 spans 20 amino acids. The CDR3 sequence: CACDTEFAGGYSWDTRQMFF. The CDR3 DNA reads as TGTGCCTGTGACACCGAGTTTGCTGGGGGATACTCCTGGGACACCCGACAGATGTTTTTC.

Of note for this clone: One base away lies a much larger clone, so this may be a sequencing read error. The identical CDR3 is also encoded by other nucleotide sequences in the sample. The rearrangement links TRDV1 to TRDJ2; possibly TRDD3 for D (8 bases). The germline V gene has CDR1 TSWWSYY and CDR2 QGS. This CDR3 has 20 residues. CDR3 nucleotides: TGTGCCCTTGCCCTTCCTGCTACTGGGGGCTTACTTTTTTTGACAGCACAACTCTTCTTT. It encodes CALALPATGGLLFLTAQLFF.

Of note for this clone: Possible read error: a much larger clone is one base away. This chain uses TRDV1 with TRDJ1, with TRDD2 as a possible D gene (6 bases). Germline V gene lookup returns CDR1 TSWWSYY and CDR2 QGS. This CDR3 is 14 amino acids long. The CDR3, as DNA: TGTGCTCTTGGGGTCCTATCCTACACCGATAAACCCATCTTT. It translates to CALGVLSYTDKPIF.

Only a few counts were recorded for this clone. TCRdb shows a much larger clone's protein in place of this DNA's translation, and the two differ at residue 12, likely through a read error; the protein shown is translated from the DNA. Here the CDR3 reads CACDHVGRGSDNLIF. Written as DNA, the CDR3 is TGTGCCTGTGATCATGTGGGGAGGGGGAGCGATAACCTCATCTTT. The rearrangement uses TRDV2 and TRDJ1; tentative D call: TRDD3 (6 bases). Germline values: CDR1 GEAIGNYY, CDR2 EKD. CDR3 length: 15 residues.

This clone was picked up a small number of times. A much more abundant neighbour one base away suggests this may be a read error. The chain links TRDV2 to TRDJ1; TRDD3 is a possible D gene (6 bases). Looked up from germline, CDR1 is GEAIGNYY and CDR2 is EKD. This CDR3 has 16 residues. With 3 bases removed from V and 2 bases from J, the gap between germline ends came to 18 bases. DNA of the CDR3: TGTGCCTGTGACCCAGTACGGGGGAAGCCGACCGATAAACTCATCTTT. It translates to CACDPVRGKPTDKLIF.

A few counts support this clone. This chain links TRDV2 with TRDJ3; 7 bases are shared with TRDD3. This CDR3 region has 22 residues. V lost 0 bases and J lost 0; bases outside the gene matches: 16. The germline V gene has CDR1 GEAIGNYY and CDR2 EKD. The CDR3, as DNA: TGTGCCTGTGACACCAAATTTACTGGGGTATACTCTAGCTCCTGGGACACCCGACAGATGTTTTTC. As protein: CACDTKFTGVYSSSWDTRQMFF.

Points on this clone: Sequence at one end of the junction differs from germline and may be a read error. The rearrangement links TRDV2 to TRDJ3, with 9 bases fitting TRDD3. From germline, CDR1 is GEAIGNYY and CDR2 EKD. This CDR3 contains 19 residues. The CDR3 nucleotides read TGTGCCTGTGATGTACTGGGGGAAGGAAGCTCCTGGGACACCCGAAAGATGTTTTTC. This sequence encodes CACDVLGEGSSWDTRKMFF.

Concerning this clone: The protein TCRdb lists belongs to a much larger clone and differs from this DNA's translation at residue 13, which points to a read error; the protein shown is made from the DNA. The rearrangement uses TRDV2 and TRDJ1; 7 bases match TRDD3. CDR3 length: 15 residues. Germline CDR1 GEAIGNYY, CDR2 EKD. The CDR3 here is CACDYLRGGMSKRIF. Here the CDR3 DNA reads TGTGCCTGTGACTACCTACGTGGGGGGATGAGTAAACGCATCTTT.

On this clone itself: A read error is likely here: a far larger clone is one base away. Other DNA variants within this sample encode the same CDR3. The V gene is TRDV2, the J gene TRDJ1; 7 bases are shared with TRDD3. The V gene's germline CDR1 is GEAIGNYY and CDR2 EKD. This CDR3 region has 15 residues. With V trimmed by 3 bases and J by 7 bases, 13 bases remained unmatched. The CDR3 sequence: CACDYLRGGMSKLIF. The CDR3, as DNA: TGTGCCTGTGACTACCTACGTGGGGGAATGAGTAAACTCATCTTT.

Concerning this clone itself: The protein given by TCRdb reflects a much larger clone and differs at residue 6 from this DNA's translation, likely from a read error; the protein shown is the DNA's translation. The V and J genes are TRAV29/DV5 and TRDJ1, with D possibly being TRDD3 (6 bases). This CDR3 is built from 18 residues. Per the germline V gene, CDR1 is NSMFDY and CDR2 is ISSIKDK. Trimming took off 1 base at V and 11 bases at J, with 33 bases between the two ends. CDR3 coding DNA: TGTGCAGCAAGCCATTGTTCCTCATCCTTTACTGGGTCGGGGGTGCTCATCTTT. Translated: CAASHCSSSFTGSGVLIF.

This clone has only a few counts. TCRdb pairs this DNA with a much larger clone's protein that differs at residue 12, likely a read error; the protein shown was translated from the DNA. The chain employs TRDV1 and TRDJ1, with 9 positions matching TRDD3. Per the germline V gene, CDR1 is TSWWSYY and CDR2 is QGS. V was pared by 2 bases and J by 4 bases, with 14 bases of the junction left unmatched. The CDR3 extends over 18 amino acids. The CDR3 DNA sequence: TGTGCTCTTGGGGAAAACGTGAGGGGGATACTCCCTGACGATAAACTCATCTTT. Encoded protein: CALGENVRGILPDDKLIF.

With regard to this clone: The protein given in TCRdb and the translation of the DNA differ at residue 3, and the sequence presented here derives from the DNA. The rearrangement uses TRDV2 and TRDJ1, with 12 positions matching TRDD3. The CDR3 loop spans 18 amino acids. Germline loops: CDR1 GEAIGNYY, CDR2 EKD. The CDR3 region is CARDSLSGGYASTDKLIF. As DNA, the CDR3 is TGTGCCCGTGACTCTCTCTCTGGGGGATACGCGAGCACCGATAAACTCATCTTT.